A selection of T cell receptor beta chains follows, all from one sample in a study of identical twins. TCRdb fed the 5' RACE reads into MiXCR, producing one record per CDR3 protein. The sample lists about 200,000 distinct CDR3 sequences, approximately 15% occurring once. This same sample was also taken into another study, of T cells expressing NK-cell markers.

Sequencing was done on a sample of CD8+ T cells sorted from blood. Source of these receptors: a woman aged 18-29 years in good health. Each CDR3 is given without its conserved first and last residue.

v_call,cdr3_aa
TRBV7-2,ASSSSNWETQY
TRBV5-1,ASSFGRSNIQY
TRBV16,ASSQSRIGSYEQY
TRBV12-5,ASGLVRRNTGELF
TRBV20-1,SARPGTGANVLT
TRBV7-9,ASSLGLDLESQY
TRBV29-1,SVQTRDGYT
TRBV13,ASSFGLDRRTDTQY
TRBV20-1,SARVVKETQY
TRBV29-1,SVIFSGANVLT
TRBV20-1,SVKSGYEQY
TRBV9,ASSPVVDTDTQY
TRBV30,AWSELGGSGRGTYEQY
TRBV2,ASTHKTTVEQF
TRBV12-3/TRBV12-4,ASSLSGGRWQPQH
TRBV3-1,ASSQTGRDIQY
TRBV12-3/TRBV12-4,ASTDRLAGGTYEQY
TRBV29-1,SVEGQPNEQF
TRBV6-5,ASSYLATGELF
TRBV5-1,ASSLVSGSGDGYT
TRBV9,ASSGAVVSSHNEQF
TRBV12-3/TRBV12-4,ASSTSSGQETQY
TRBV4-3,ASSLGTGSYNEQF
TRBV28,ASSSSRGGGYNTEAF
TRBV12-3/TRBV12-4,ASSSTLAGEGTDTQY
TRBV12-3/TRBV12-4,ASSLTVLSYEQY
TRBV30,AWNPGTQGYT